These T cell receptor beta chains were read from a single sample in a study of cytomegalovirus exposure and HLA in healthy donors. TCRdb keeps only in-frame clones here, not all; method: immunoSEQ multiplex PCR. There are roughly 150,000 clones in the sample; under 90% occur only once, and 2% to 3% lies in the top ten. The specimen sequenced was PBMCs. The receptors were sampled from a boy younger than 10 in good health and CMV-seronegative. The CDR3 runs from the conserved cysteine through the conserved F or W.

V | CDR3
TRBV7-6 | CASSIGQGAGLTTEAFF
TRBV5-1 | CASSLAEPGGEQFF
TRBV5-4 | CASGVGLGRTDTQYF
TRBV5-4 | CASSGLAGSYEQYF
TRBV7-3 | CASSLVAGYEQYF
TRBV11-3 | CASSLNTLGNTIYF
TRBV6-5 | CASSYQPRQGETQYF
TRBV6-4 | CASSDLAGSGDTQYF
TRBV7-9 | CASSFQEASGDTDTQYF
TRBV5-4 | CASSLQGSGEKLFF
TRBV4-1 | CASSQGQAQPTDTQYF
TRBV7-9 | CASVRGSNTEAFF
TRBV18 | CASSTARVGLAPDTQYF
TRBV19 | CASRDRTGSGYTF
TRBV6-5 | CASSYSGGTEAFF
TRBV27 | CASTTGRSPLHF
TRBV28 | CASRQAASYEQYF
TRBV6-5 | CASRDRGSSYEQYF
TRBV5-1 | CASSLISTSNPGELFF
TRBV9 | CASSREPGLAGGQETQYF
TRBV6-5 | CASSRDSRWGETQYF
TRBV19 | CASSTQYNEQFF
TRBV4-1 | CASSLYGPSGSGNEQFF
TRBV27 | CASTQFPPGTSSEQYF
TRBV19 | CATIGQGTDTQYF
TRBV19 | CASSMGDINTGELFF
TRBV5-4 | CASSSEKYEQYF
TRBV5-6 | CASNWRPNTEAFF
TRBV19 | CASSIGYRNIQYF
TRBV2 | CASSEVGFGDPAGSPLHF
TRBV4-2 | CASSQDPLPGQHNEKLFF
TRBV19 | CASSSGGGNYEQYF
TRBV19 | CASSIAEGSYEQYF
TRBV9 | CATGTGRGYTF
TRBV9 | CASSVTTGSSYEQYF
TRBV7-9 | CSSSPRAGGPPTEQYF
TRBV5-8 | CASSPSGLAGYTDTQYF
TRBV7-9 | CASSLARLDLAGSYNEQFF
TRBV27 | CASSFSVRGGPNYGYTF
TRBV10-3 | CAISEARGGQPQHF
TRBV4-3 | CASSQEFSGGADTQYF
TRBV12-1 | CASSFVGEAFF
TRBV7-3 | CASSLSAGEAEAFF
TRBV5-4 | CASSLGGYNQPQHF
TRBV18 | CASSPKSSPVSTDTQYF
TRBV4-2 | CASMAGDSYNEQFF
TRBV4-3 | CASSQVPGWSTDTQYF
TRBV29-1 | CSVVDSGGTRTDTQYF
TRBV6-5 | CASSTGPTEAFF
TRBV14 | CASSHRTGENEKLFF
TRBV27 | CASSLRGTGGNTEAFF
TRBV13 | CASSLGGPGGDGYEQYF
TRBV7-9 | CASSLRRENIQYF
TRBV4-2 | CASSREHTGWEAQPQHF
TRBV27 | CASSQGGTEAFF
TRBV6-6 | CASRSTPQGIWTEAFF
TRBV19 | CASTLAGGGLETQYF